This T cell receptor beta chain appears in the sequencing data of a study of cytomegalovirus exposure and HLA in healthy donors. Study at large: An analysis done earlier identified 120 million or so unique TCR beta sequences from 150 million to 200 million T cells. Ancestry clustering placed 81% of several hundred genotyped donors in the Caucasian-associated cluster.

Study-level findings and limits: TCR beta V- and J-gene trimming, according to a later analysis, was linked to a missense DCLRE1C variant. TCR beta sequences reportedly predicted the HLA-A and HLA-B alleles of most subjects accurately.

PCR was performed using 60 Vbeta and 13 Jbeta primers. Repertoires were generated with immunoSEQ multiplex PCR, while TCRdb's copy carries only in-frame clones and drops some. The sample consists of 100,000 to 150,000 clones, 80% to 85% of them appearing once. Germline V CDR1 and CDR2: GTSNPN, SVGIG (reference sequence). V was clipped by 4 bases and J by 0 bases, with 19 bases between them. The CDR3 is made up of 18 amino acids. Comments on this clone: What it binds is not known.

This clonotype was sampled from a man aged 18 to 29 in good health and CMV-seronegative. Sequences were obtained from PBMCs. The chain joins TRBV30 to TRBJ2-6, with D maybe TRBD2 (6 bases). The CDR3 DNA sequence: TGTGCCTGGATGGCGCCGGGAGTGGGCGTCTCTGGGGCCAACGTCCTGACTTTC. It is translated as CAWMAPGVGVSGANVLTF.